This T cell receptor beta chain was identified in a study of cytotoxic CD8 clonotypes in ibrutinib-treated CLL. About the study: Enrolment comprised about 10 relapsed/refractory and some 15 treatment-naive patients; some 18 were IGHV unmutated. Roughly 25 partial and 2 complete responses; at median 68 months, roughly 15 remitted, roughly 12 progressed. Median treatment time before response sampling was approximately 11 months, range 6 to 36.

V was clipped by 5 bases and J by 5 bases; unmatched bases: 6. Germline loops: CDR1 SEHNR, CDR2 FQNEAQ (reference sequence). This CDR3 is built from 14 residues. The planned depth of sequencing spanned 1 in 200,000 to 1 in 1 million T cells. Generated by immunoSEQ multiplex PCR, the TCRdb table keeps only in-frame clones and is missing some. Of over 200,000 clones in the sample, more than 70% are singletons; the top ten hold roughly an eighth. The chain combines TRBV7-9 with TRBJ2-7, with 10 nucleotides matching TRBD1. Sequencing was performed on PBMCs, taken after 12 months of ibrutinib treatment. The origin of this receptor is a human donor with chronic lymphocytic leukemia. The CDR3: CASSPGTGADEQYF. The CDR3 DNA is TGTGCCAGCAGCCCAGGGACAGGGGCGGACGAGCAGTACTTC.